This T cell receptor beta chain was recovered during a study of blood T cell repertoires in COVID-19. Measured with immunoSEQ multiplex PCR; TCRdb has only the in-frame clones, and not every one. The repertoire includes about 170,000 clones, approximately 83% of them detected once, and roughly 2% sits in the top ten. The V end was cut by 0 bases, the J end by 0 bases, with 17 bases between. Looked up from germline, CDR1 is SGHTA and CDR2 is FQGNSA. The CDR3 length is 18 residues. Input material: peripheral blood. The chain carries TRBV7-2 and TRBJ2-5; a weak D match, TRBD2 (5 bases). The TCR was taken from a woman at least 80 years old with acute or convalescent COVID-19. The CDR3 DNA follows: TGTGCCAGCAGCTTAGCTGTCGGAGGAGGATCGTACCAAGAGACCCAGTACTTC. This encodes CASSLAVGGGSYQETQYF. The variable domain in full, with the rest retrieved from reference TRBV7-2 and TRBJ2-5, is GAGVSQSPSNKVTEKGKDVELRCDPISGHTALYWYRQSLGQGLEFLIYFQGNSAPDKSGLPSDRFSAERTGGSVSTLTIQRTQQEDSAVYLCASSLAVGGGSYQETQYFGPGTRLLVL.